The 27 T cell receptor beta chains in this list originate from one sample, sequenced in a study of blood T cell repertoires in COVID-19. Produced via immunoSEQ multiplex PCR; TCRdb's table is partial and in-frame only. This sample yields 150,000 to 200,000 clones, of which 60% to 80% are seen a single time; about 25% belongs to the top ten. Sequencing was done on a sample of peripheral blood. Every receptor here comes from a woman aged 70 to 79 with acute or convalescent COVID-19.

This chain links TRBV24-1 with TRBJ1-5; D remains unclear. The CDR3 sequence is 12 residues long. Trimming pared 6 bases from V and 1 base from J, leaving 3 bases between. CDR1 and CDR2 from the germline V gene are KGHDR and SFDVKD. CDR3 nucleotides: TGTGCCACCAGTCAGAGCAATCAGCCCCAGCATTTT. Amino acids: CATSQSNQPQHF.

The chain joins TRBV5-4 to TRBJ1-2; no clear D gene. V lost 4 bases, J lost 8 bases, and 15 bases lay in between. Germline CDR1 and CDR2: SGHNT and YYREEE (reference sequence). CDR3 length: 13 amino acids. The CDR3 sequence is CASSTGRPEGYTF. The CDR3, as DNA: TGTGCCAGCAGCACGGGTCGACCGGAAGGCTACACCTTC.

In its sample, this clone was seen a few times. J is TRBJ2-1 and V is TRBV5-1; TRBD2 agrees at 14 bases. The germline V gene encodes CDR1 SGHRS and CDR2 YFSETQ. This CDR3 contains 19 residues. V dropped 2 bases and J dropped 7; count of bases not matched to a gene: 14. The CDR3 reads CASSLQGLAGAIFVNEQFF. The CDR3 DNA sequence: TGCGCCAGCAGCTTACAGGGACTAGCGGGAGCCATCTTCGTGAATGAGCAGTTCTTC.

The rearrangement uses TRBV19 and TRBJ1-1; no reliable D call. The CDR3 length is 12 residues. Germline V gene sequence: CDR1 LNHDA, CDR2 SQIVND (reference sequence). Trimming took off 5 bases at V and 1 base at J, with 5 bases between the two ends. CDR3 nucleotides: TGTGCCAGTAGTTCCGGGAACACTGAAGCTTTCTTT. Its translation is CASSSGNTEAFF.

The V call is TRBV5-1, the J call TRBJ2-5; D might be TRBD2 (6 bases). Germline CDR1 SGHRS, CDR2 YFSETQ. Trimming stripped 3 bases from V and 1 base from J, with 16 bases between. This CDR3 region has 16 residues. The CDR3 sequence: CASSSNPSAVQETQYF. CDR3 bases: TGCGCCAGCAGCTCGAACCCTAGCGCGGTCCAAGAGACCCAGTACTTC.

CDR3 in DNA: TGTGCCAGCAGCCTGTTAAGCCCGGTAGAGACCCAGTACTTC. Translating gives CASSLLSPVETQYF. V gene TRBV5-6 combines with J gene TRBJ2-5; D is undetermined. The CDR3 has 14 amino acids. V lost 4 bases to trimming and J lost 4 bases, with 14 bases between them. Germline CDR1 and CDR2: SGHDT and YYEEEE.

This clone occurred once. The chain uses TRBV9 and TRBJ2-6; unclear D gene. Germline V gene sequence: CDR1 SGDLS, CDR2 YYNGEE. This CDR3 is built from 14 residues. V shed 2 bases and J shed 0 bases, with 3 bases lying between them. CDR3: CASSVNSGANVLTF. DNA of the CDR3: TGTGCCAGCAGCGTTAACTCTGGGGCCAACGTCCTGACTTTC.

The chain combines TRBV13 with TRBJ1-1; 7 bases are shared with TRBD1. CDR1 and CDR2 (germline): PRHDT, FYEKMQ (reference sequence). The V and J ends lost 5 bases and 0 bases, in that order; junction bases with no gene match: 6. The CDR3 runs 15 residues. The CDR3: CASSQGGRVNTEAFF. The CDR3 region has the DNA TGTGCCAGCAGCCAGGGGGGAAGGGTGAACACTGAAGCTTTCTTT.

J is TRBJ2-3 and V is TRBV6-4; possibly TRBD2 for D (6 bases). CDR1 is MRHNA, CDR2 SNTAGT, per germline. The CDR3 consists of 16 residues. Trimming shortened V by 3 bases and J by 3 bases, and 16 bases separated the two germline ends. This CDR3 reads CASSDGPSRGTDTQYF. For the CDR3, the DNA is TGTGCCAGCAGTGATGGTCCATCCCGGGGGACAGATACGCAGTATTTT.

The chain is built from TRBV7-9 and TRBJ2-3, with 10 positions matching TRBD2. CDR1 and CDR2 (germline): SEHNR, FQNEAQ (reference sequence). J was trimmed by 1 base and V by 5 bases; bases with no gene match: 9. The CDR3 is 17 amino acids. In nucleotides, the CDR3 is TGTGCCAGCAGCCTTCCCCCAGCGGGAGGGCGCACAGATACGCAGTATTTT. Its translation is CASSLPPAGGRTDTQYF.

The chain uses TRBV9 and TRBJ2-6, with D maybe TRBD2 (6 bases). CDR3 length: 17 residues. Germline values: CDR1 SGDLS, CDR2 YYNGEE. Trimming took 3 bases from V and 0 from J, leaving 13 bases between them. CDR3 nucleotides: TGTGCCAGCAGCGAGGGGAGGAGAAGCTCTGGGGCCAACGTCCTGACTTTC. It encodes CASSEGRRSSGANVLTF.

This chain uses TRBV18 with TRBJ1-2; 8 nucleotides align to TRBD1. Germline lookup yields CDR1 KGHSH and CDR2 LQKENI. V shed 1 base and J 2 bases; nucleotides not matched to a gene: 3. This CDR3 spans 15 amino acids. The CDR3 coding sequence is TGTGCCAGCTCACCACGGGACAGGAGGAACTATGGCTACACCTTC. Amino acids: CASSPRDRRNYGYTF.

The genes are TRBV30 and TRBJ1-2, with a tentative D call TRBD1 (6 bases). CDR3 length: 14 amino acids. Deletions cut 1 base from V and 0 bases from J, with 9 bases between. The V gene's germline CDR1 is GTSNPN and CDR2 SVGIG (reference sequence). The CDR3 sequence: CAWSAGGPNYGYTF. The CDR3 DNA reads TGTGCCTGGAGTGCGGGGGGGCCTAACTATGGCTACACCTTC.

The chain employs TRBV7-8 and TRBJ2-7; 10 bases map to TRBD2. The CDR3 is made up of 14 amino acids. The V gene's germline CDR1 is SGHVS and CDR2 FQNEAQ. Trimming at V came to 6 bases and at J to 3 bases, leaving 5 bases not matched to a gene. The CDR3 DNA reads TGTGCCAGCAGGCCCAGCGGGAGGGTCTACGAGCAGTACTTC. Its protein product is CASRPSGRVYEQYF.

The chain links TRBV30 to TRBJ2-1; TRBD2 might be the D (6 bases). V was shortened by 1 base and J by 9 bases, with 16 bases between the two germline ends. This CDR3 has 14 amino acids. Germline V gene data show CDR1 as GTSNPN and CDR2 as SVGIG (reference sequence). The CDR3 sequence is CAWSGSGARSEQFF. CDR3 DNA: TGTGCCTGGAGTGGTAGCGGAGCCAGGAGTGAGCAGTTCTTC. The full variable domain, its missing parts supplied by reference TRBV30 and TRBJ2-1, is SQTIHQWPATLVQPVGSPLSLECTVEGTSNPNLYWYRQAAGRGLQLLFYSVGIGQISSEVPQNLSASRPQDRQFILSSKKLLLSDSGFYLCAWSGSGARSEQFFGPGTRLTVL.

The chain couples TRBV30 to TRBJ2-7; TRBD2 is a possible D gene (6 bases). Trimming removed 2 bases from V and 3 bases from J, with 8 bases in between. The CDR3 spans 12 residues. CDR1 and CDR2 (germline): GTSNPN, SVGIG (reference sequence). CDR3 in DNA: TGTGCCTGGAGTCGACTAGGCTACGAGCAGTACTTC. Translation: CAWSRLGYEQYF.

The gene calls are TRBV6-5 and TRBJ2-5, with D tentatively TRBD2 (5 bases). CDR1 and CDR2 from the germline V gene are MNHEY and SVGAGI. The V end lost 7 bases, the J end lost 3 bases, and 12 bases lay between the germline ends. The CDR3 sequence is 13 residues long. The CDR3 bases are TGTGCCAGCAAGCGGATAGGCGAAGAGACCCAGTACTTC. This translates into CASKRIGEETQYF.

The rearrangement links TRBV2 to TRBJ2-2, with a tentative D call TRBD1 (5 bases). CDR1 SNHLY and CDR2 FYNNEI come from the germline V gene. V lost 10 bases and J 0 bases, leaving 12 bases between the germline ends. This CDR3 spans 14 amino acids. CDR3 nucleotides: TGTGCCACCAGACAGTACGCGAACACCGGGGAGCTGTTTTTT. The encoded protein is CATRQYANTGELFF.

V usage is TRBV19 and J usage is TRBJ2-1, with TRBD2 matching 8 bases. V shed 5 bases, J shed 7 bases, and the junction held 7 bases outside the gene matches. The CDR3 runs 14 residues. From germline, CDR1 is LNHDA and CDR2 SQIVND (reference sequence). The CDR3 nucleotides read TGTGCCAGTAGTCGGCTAGCGGGTAATAATGAGCAGTTCTTC. It specifies CASSRLAGNNEQFF. The whole variable domain, remainder taken from reference TRBV19 and TRBJ2-1, is DGGITQSPKYLFRKEGQNVTLSCEQNLNHDAMYWYRQDPGQGLRLIYYSQIVNDFQKGDIAEGYSVSREKKESFPLTVTSAQKNPTAFYLCASSRLAGNNEQFFGPGTRLTVL.

The rearrangement joins TRBV4-1 to TRBJ2-1, with D perhaps TRBD2 (6 bases). The CDR3 totals 17 residues. The V end lost 0 bases, the J end lost 6 bases, and 18 bases lay between the germline ends. CDR1 is MGHRA, CDR2 YSYEKL, per germline. The CDR3 here is CASSQDDYGTLLNEQFF. DNA for the CDR3: TGCGCCAGCAGCCAAGATGACTATGGGACTTTACTCAATGAGCAGTTCTTC.

The chain joins TRBV9 to TRBJ2-1, with TRBD2 identical over 9 bases. Germline-derived CDR1 and CDR2 are SGDLS and YYNGEE. The CDR3 runs to 15 residues. The V gene end was trimmed by 4 bases and the J gene end by 3 bases; junction bases not matched to a gene: 5. DNA of the CDR3: TGTGCCAGCAGCCTTAGCGGGAGAGTCTACAATGAGCAGTTCTTC. It encodes CASSLSGRVYNEQFF.

This clone appeared a single time. This sequence joins TRBV19 and TRBJ2-5; D is uncertain. V was pared by 5 bases and J by 2 bases, with 9 bases between. Germline V gene lookup returns CDR1 LNHDA and CDR2 SQIVND (reference sequence). The CDR3 consists of 13 residues. The DNA for the CDR3 is TGTGCCAGTAGTCTCGGTTTACAAGAGACCCAGTACTTC. Protein sequence: CASSLGLQETQYF.

CDR3 amino acids: CASSPISGTLSEQFF. The CDR3 coding sequence is TGTGCCAGCAGCCCGATCAGTGGGACACTCAGTGAGCAGTTCTTC. V gene TRBV7-2 combines with J gene TRBJ2-1, with D possibly TRBD1 on 6 matching bases. The CDR3 sequence is 15 residues long. Germline V gives CDR1 SGHTA, CDR2 FQGNSA. V shed 5 bases and J shed 9 bases, with 20 bases lying between them.

The rearrangement links TRBV5-6 to TRBJ2-2; a weak D match, TRBD2 (5 bases). Trimming pared 6 bases from V and 5 bases from J, leaving 11 bases between. From germline, CDR1 is SGHDT and CDR2 YYEEEE. CDR3 size: 13 residues. The CDR3 loop is CASTPDFTGELFF. The CDR3 DNA reads TGTGCCAGCACTCCGGACTTTACCGGGGAGCTGTTTTTT.

The chain combines TRBV29-1 with TRBJ1-1, with a possible D match to TRBD1 (6 bases). CDR3 length equals 13 residues. Germline CDR1 and CDR2: SQVTM and ANQGSEA. With 6 bases removed from V and 10 bases from J, the gap between germline ends came to 21 bases. The CDR3 here is CSVVPGHPDPAFF. The CDR3 DNA sequence: TGCAGCGTCGTTCCGGGACACCCAGATCCAGCTTTCTTT.

The chain joins TRBV5-1 to TRBJ1-1, with D possibly matching TRBD1 (5 bases). V was pared by 0 bases and J by 0 bases, with 12 bases between. This CDR3 has 16 residues. Germline CDR1 SGHRS, CDR2 YFSETQ. Here the CDR3 reads CASSLAQASMNTEAFF. The CDR3 coding sequence is TGCGCCAGCAGCTTGGCACAGGCGAGCATGAACACTGAAGCTTTCTTT.

The chain joins TRBV18 to TRBJ2-3; D may be TRBD2 (6 bases). The CDR3 is 16 residues long. Germline lookup yields CDR1 KGHSH and CDR2 LQKENI. Trimming took 1 base from V and 0 from J, leaving 11 bases between them. The chain's CDR3 is CASSPRVAASTDTQYF. The CDR3 coding sequence is TGTGCCAGCTCACCACGAGTAGCGGCTAGCACAGATACGCAGTATTTT.